These 21 T cell receptor beta chains came from one sample sequenced in a study of cytomegalovirus exposure and HLA in healthy donors. 13 Jbeta primers and 60 Vbeta primers were used for the PCR. Profiled with immunoSEQ multiplex PCR; TCRdb holds only in-frame clones, not every one. Found here are around 150,000 clones, about three quarters of them singletons; the top ten hold approximately 1.8%. Sequences were obtained from PBMCs. The origin of the receptors is a female donor in good health and CMV-seropositive.

The CDR3 sequence is CASSLDGYQPQHF. The DNA for the CDR3 is TGCGCCAGCAGCTTGGATGGCTATCAGCCCCAGCATTTT. The gene calls are TRBV5-1 and TRBJ1-5; D remains unclear. The CDR3 contains 13 residues. Germline CDR1 is SGHRS and CDR2 is YFSETQ. V dropped 0 bases and J dropped 5 bases, with 6 bases sitting between them.

This clone was detected a few times. The rearrangement uses TRBV5-1 and TRBJ1-2; maybe TRBD1 (5 bases). With 4 bases removed from V and 3 bases from J, the gap between germline ends came to 10 bases. The CDR3 is 13 amino acids. CDR1 is SGHRS, CDR2 YFSETQ, per germline. CDR3: CASSPAGDYGYTF. CDR3 in DNA: TGCGCCAGCAGCCCGGCGGGGGACTATGGCTACACCTTC.

CDR3 DNA: TGTGCCACCAGCAGAGATGCCGGGACAGGGGGCAGGGAAGCTTTCTTT. This sequence encodes CATSRDAGTGGREAFF. The V call is TRBV15, the J call TRBJ1-1, with 12 bases aligning to TRBD1. J was trimmed by 8 bases and V by 0 bases; bases with no gene match: 7. Germline V CDR1 and CDR2: LNHNV, YYDKDF (reference sequence). This CDR3 spans 16 amino acids.

The chain employs TRBV6-1 and TRBJ2-2, with 7 bases matching TRBD1. Germline V gene lookup returns CDR1 MNHNS and CDR2 SASEGT. V dropped 5 bases and J dropped 3; count of bases not matched to a gene: 6. This CDR3 comprises 15 residues. CDR3 region: CASSSRQGYTGELFF. The CDR3 bases are TGTGCCAGCAGTTCGAGACAGGGATACACCGGGGAGCTGTTTTTT.

The J gene is TRBJ1-5, the V gene TRBV28; TRBD1 agrees at 8 bases. V shed 2 bases, J shed 10 bases, and the junction held 10 bases outside the gene matches. The CDR3 runs to 15 residues. Germline V gene lookup returns CDR1 MDHEN and CDR2 SYDVKM. The CDR3, as DNA: TGTGCCAGCAGTTTAGTCGACAGGGGTGTAGGTCCCCAGCATTTT. Translation: CASSLVDRGVGPQHF.

The chain joins TRBV27 to TRBJ2-3; TRBD2 matches 14 bases. Germline V gene data show CDR1 as MNHEY and CDR2 as SMNVEV (reference sequence). CDR3 length: 17 amino acids. Losses at the gene ends were 5 bases for V and 4 bases for J; bases not matched to a gene: 8. The CDR3, as DNA: TGTGCCAGCAGTAAAGGGACTAGCGGGAGTTGGGCAGATACGCAGTATTTT. Translation gives CASSKGTSGSWADTQYF.

The table lists this clone with a few counts. The chain recombines TRBV19 with TRBJ2-5; a possible D gene is TRBD1 (6 bases). Gene TRBJ2-7 matches the end of the DNA better, so the J call may be wrong. Germline CDR1 reads LNHDA; CDR2 reads SQIVND (reference sequence). CDR3 length equals 14 residues. DNA of the CDR3: TGTGCCAGTAGTATCGGGACAATGGGGTCCGAGCAGTACTTC. Its translation is CASSIGTMGSEQYF.

Worth noting for this clone: Germline is not matched at one junction end, which may reflect a read error. The chain links TRBV7-9 to TRBJ2-3; the match to TRBD1 covers 10 bases. The CDR3 runs 17 residues. Germline loops: CDR1 SEHNR, CDR2 FQNEAQ (reference sequence). The CDR3 DNA follows: TGTTCCAGCAGCTTAGACAGGACAGGGGGGCCAACAGATACGCAGTATTTT. Protein: CSSSLDRTGGPTDTQYF.

V usage is TRBV7-7 and J usage is TRBJ2-1; 7 positions match TRBD1. V trimming: 2 bases; J trimming: 8 bases; junction bases outside the gene matches: 3. CDR3 length: 13 residues. CDR1 SSHAT and CDR2 FNYEAQ come from the germline V gene (reference sequence). CDR3 bases: TGTGCCAGCAGCTTAAACAGGGGCGATGAGCAGTTCTTC. Its translation: CASSLNRGDEQFF.

This chain connects TRBV11-2 to TRBJ2-7; TRBD1 agrees at 8 bases. Per germline, CDR1 SGHAT and CDR2 FQNNGV. Unmatched junction bases numbered 4, after V lost 4 bases and J lost 2 bases. The CDR3 runs to 14 residues. The CDR3 nucleotides read TGTGCCAGCAGCTCCGGGACAGGTACCTACGAGCAGTACTTC. It translates to CASSSGTGTYEQYF.

The V and J genes are TRBV28 and TRBJ2-1; no clear D gene. Per the germline V gene, CDR1 is MDHEN and CDR2 is SYDVKM. V gave up 3 bases and J gave up 4 bases, with 10 bases separating them. This CDR3 comprises 14 residues. This CDR3 reads CASSFLAEYNEQFF. DNA of the CDR3: TGTGCCAGCAGTTTTCTCGCGGAGTACAATGAGCAGTTCTTC.

This rearrangement joins TRBV4-1 to TRBJ1-1; TRBD1 aligns across 7 bases. CDR3 length: 13 residues. Germline V gives CDR1 MGHRA, CDR2 YSYEKL. V lost 4 bases, J lost 8 bases, and 7 bases stayed unmatched. The DNA for the CDR3 is TGCGCCAGCAGCCCCAGAGGGACAGCAGAAGCTTTCTTT. Amino acid sequence: CASSPRGTAEAFF.

This sequence joins TRBV29-1 and TRBJ2-3; maybe TRBD1 (6 bases). CDR1 and CDR2 (germline): SQVTM, ANQGSEA. V dropped 7 bases and J dropped 4 bases, with 15 bases sitting between them. The CDR3 is 13 residues long. The CDR3 reads CSGDMGFADTQYF. CDR3 bases: TGCAGCGGGGACATGGGTTTCGCAGATACGCAGTATTTT.

V and J are TRBV19 and TRBJ1-2; maybe TRBD1 (5 bases). CDR1 and CDR2 from the germline V gene are LNHDA and SQIVND (reference sequence). Deletions cut 3 bases from V and 2 bases from J, with 13 bases between. The CDR3 totals 15 residues. In nucleotides, the CDR3 is TGTGCCAGTAGTATTCACGGGGGGTCCAACTATGGCTACACCTTC. Protein: CASSIHGGSNYGYTF.

The CDR3 here is CASRWGTGSKGGEKLFF. DNA for the CDR3: TGCGCCAGCAGGTGGGGGACAGGGTCTAAAGGGGGCGAAAAACTGTTTTTT. J is TRBJ1-4 and V is TRBV10-1; TRBD1 aligns across 9 bases. Germline lookup yields CDR1 WNHNN and CDR2 SYGVQD (reference sequence). The CDR3 contains 17 residues. Trimming removed 6 bases from V and 8 bases from J; junction bases left unmatched: 16.

The gene calls are TRBV2 and TRBJ1-1, with a tentative D call TRBD1 (6 bases). Germline V gene sequence: CDR1 SNHLY, CDR2 FYNNEI. With 0 bases removed from V and 8 bases from J, the gap between germline ends came to 16 bases. The CDR3 totals 15 residues. CDR3 sequence: CASSEASRDTSEAFF. The CDR3 nucleotides are TGTGCCAGCAGTGAAGCGTCCCGGGACACAAGCGAAGCTTTCTTT.

This clone appeared once. The chain combines TRBV4-1 with TRBJ2-3; TRBD2 aligns across 14 bases. The J segment lost 8 bases and the V segment lost 4 bases, leaving 5 bases of the junction unmatched. The CDR3 consists of 15 residues. Germline-derived CDR1 and CDR2 are MGHRA and YSYEKL. The CDR3 DNA is TGCGCCAGCAGCCGAGGGACTAGCGGGGGTGGTACGCAGTATTTT. Translation gives CASSRGTSGGGTQYF.

CDR3 DNA: TGCGCCAGCAGCAACTACAGGGATCCCAGGGATGAAGCTTTCTTT. Protein: CASSNYRDPRDEAFF. The genes are TRBV5-1 and TRBJ1-1, with a possible D match to TRBD1 (6 bases). CDR3 length equals 15 residues. Deletions cut 4 bases from V and 7 bases from J, with 20 bases between. The germline V gene encodes CDR1 SGHRS and CDR2 YFSETQ.

V and J are TRBV29-1 and TRBJ1-1, with TRBD1 as a possible D gene (6 bases). This CDR3 region has 13 residues. Trimming left V 4 bases short and J 2 bases short, with 11 bases between. Germline V CDR1 and CDR2: SQVTM, ANQGSEA. The CDR3 DNA reads as TGCAGCGTTGGTCAGGGGTTAAACACTGAAGCTTTCTTT. It codes for CSVGQGLNTEAFF.

This clone was seen just once. The chain links TRBV18 to TRBJ2-7; 12 bases agree with TRBD2. The J segment lost 2 bases and the V segment lost 2 bases, leaving 4 bases of the junction unmatched. Per germline, CDR1 KGHSH and CDR2 LQKENI. This CDR3 is built from 16 residues. The CDR3 reads CASSPNLAGGPYEQYF. The CDR3 coding sequence is TGTGCCAGCTCACCAAATCTAGCGGGAGGGCCCTACGAGCAGTACTTC.

The V and J genes are TRBV2 and TRBJ2-5; the D gene is possibly TRBD1 (6 bases). The germline gives CDR1 SNHLY, CDR2 FYNNEI. V was shortened by 6 bases and J by 2 bases, with 16 bases between the two germline ends. The CDR3 runs to 15 residues. This chain's CDR3 is CASRGRGFRQETQYF. In nucleotides, the CDR3 is TGTGCCAGCAGAGGAAGGGGGTTCCGGCAAGAGACCCAGTACTTC.